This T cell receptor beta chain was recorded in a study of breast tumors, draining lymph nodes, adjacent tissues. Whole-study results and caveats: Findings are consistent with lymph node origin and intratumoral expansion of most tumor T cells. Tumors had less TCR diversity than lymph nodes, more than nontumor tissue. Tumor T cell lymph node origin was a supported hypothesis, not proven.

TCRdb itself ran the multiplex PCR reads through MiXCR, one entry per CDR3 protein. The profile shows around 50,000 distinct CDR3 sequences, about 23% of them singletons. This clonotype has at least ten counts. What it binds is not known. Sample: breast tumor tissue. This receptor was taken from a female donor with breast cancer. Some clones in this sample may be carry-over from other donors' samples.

CDR3 loop: CASSLGSGQPSYEQYF. As DNA, the CDR3 is TGCGCCAGCAGCTTGGGTTCCGGACAGCCTTCCTACGAGCAGTACTTC. This chain joins TRBV5-1 and TRBJ2-7; D perhaps matches TRBD1 (6 bases). The CDR3 sequence is 16 residues long. Trimming cost V 0 bases and J 1 base, with 14 bases left between them. From germline, CDR1 is SGHRS and CDR2 YFSETQ.